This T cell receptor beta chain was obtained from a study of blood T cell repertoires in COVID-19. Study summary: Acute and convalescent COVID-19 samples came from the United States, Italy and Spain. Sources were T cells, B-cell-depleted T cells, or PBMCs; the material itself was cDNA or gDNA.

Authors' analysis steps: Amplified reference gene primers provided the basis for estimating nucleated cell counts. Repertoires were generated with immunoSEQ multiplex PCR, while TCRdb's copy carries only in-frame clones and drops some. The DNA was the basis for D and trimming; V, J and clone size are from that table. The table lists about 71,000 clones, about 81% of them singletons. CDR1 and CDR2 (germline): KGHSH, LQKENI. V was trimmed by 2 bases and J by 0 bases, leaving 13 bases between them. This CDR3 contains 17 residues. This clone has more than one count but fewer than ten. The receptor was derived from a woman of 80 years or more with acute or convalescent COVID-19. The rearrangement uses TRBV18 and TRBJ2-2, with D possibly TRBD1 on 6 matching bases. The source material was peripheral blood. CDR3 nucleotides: TGTGCCAGCTCACCAAGAAGCGACAGGCCGAACACCGGGGAGCTGTTTTTT. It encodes CASSPRSDRPNTGELFF.